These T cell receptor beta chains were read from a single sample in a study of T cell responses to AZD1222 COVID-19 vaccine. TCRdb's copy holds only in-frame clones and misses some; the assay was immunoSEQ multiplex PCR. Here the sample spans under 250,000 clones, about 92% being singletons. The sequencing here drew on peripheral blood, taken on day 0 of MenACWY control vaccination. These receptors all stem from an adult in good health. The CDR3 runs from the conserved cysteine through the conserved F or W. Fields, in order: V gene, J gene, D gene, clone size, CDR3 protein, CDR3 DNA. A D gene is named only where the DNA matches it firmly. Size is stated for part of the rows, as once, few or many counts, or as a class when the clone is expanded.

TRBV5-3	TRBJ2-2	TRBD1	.	CARSLVARDSRNTGELFF	TGTGCCAGAAGCTTGGTGGCCCGGGACAGCAGAAACACCGGGGAGCTGTTTTTT
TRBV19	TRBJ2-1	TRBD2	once	CASSRGSNYNEQFF	TGTGCCAGTAGTCGCGGGAGTAACTACAATGAGCAGTTCTTC
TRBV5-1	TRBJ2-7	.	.	CASSLIEETYEQYF	TGCGCCAGCAGCTTGATTGAGGAAACCTACGAGCAGTACTTC
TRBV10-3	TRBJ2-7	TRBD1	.	CAIRDRGLEQYF	TGTGCCATCAGGGACAGGGGGCTCGAGCAGTACTTC
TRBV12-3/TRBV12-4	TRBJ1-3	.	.	CASSLLSGNTIYF	TGTGCCAGCAGTCTTCTCTCTGGAAACACCATATATTTT
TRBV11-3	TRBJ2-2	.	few	CASSFHTGGELFF	TGTGCCAGCAGCTTCCACACGGGCGGGGAGCTGTTTTTT
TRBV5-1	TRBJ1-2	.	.	CASSLAVGSSRGYTF	TGCGCCAGCAGCTTGGCCGTCGGGAGCTCCAGGGGCTACACCTTC
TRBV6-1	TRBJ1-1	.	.	CASSDRGWGAEAFF	TGTGCCAGCAGTGATCGGGGATGGGGAGCTGAAGCTTTCTTT
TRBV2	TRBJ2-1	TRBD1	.	CASSAGTGTRFLEQFF	TGTGCCAGCAGTGCCGGGACAGGGACCCGATTTCTAGAGCAGTTCTTC
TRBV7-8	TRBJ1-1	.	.	CASSFYTEAFF	TGTGCCAGCAGCTTCTACACTGAAGCTTTCTTT
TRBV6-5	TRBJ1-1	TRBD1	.	CASRRQQGVYTEAFF	TGTGCCAGCAGGAGGCAACAGGGGGTGTACACTGAAGCTTTCTTT
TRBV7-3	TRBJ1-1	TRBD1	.	CASSLTGQGTPLNTEAFF	TGTGCCAGCAGCCTTACGGGACAGGGGACCCCCTTGAACACTGAAGCTTTCTTT
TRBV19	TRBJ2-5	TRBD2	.	CASSRASGGEETQYF	TGTGCCAGTAGTAGGGCCAGCGGGGGGGAAGAGACCCAGTACTTC
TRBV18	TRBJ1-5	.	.	CASSLRGPDSNQPQHF	TGTGCCAGTTCTCTCAGGGGCCCAGATAGCAATCAGCCCCAGCATTTT
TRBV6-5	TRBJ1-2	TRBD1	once	CASSYDRTGPYGYTF	TGTGCCAGCAGTTACGATCGGACAGGGCCATATGGCTACACCTTC
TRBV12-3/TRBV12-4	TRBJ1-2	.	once	CASSPGHYGYTF	TGTGCCAGCAGTCCGGGACACTATGGCTACACCTTC
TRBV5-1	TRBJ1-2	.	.	CASSTDSGHGYTF	TGCGCCAGCAGCACGGACAGCGGGCATGGCTACACCTTC
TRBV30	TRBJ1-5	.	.	CAWSTSLTRTQPQHF	TGTGCCTGGAGTACTTCCTTGACAAGGACTCAGCCCCAGCATTTT
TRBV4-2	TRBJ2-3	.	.	CASSQDQLADTQYF	TGTGCCAGCAGCCAAGACCAGCTCGCAGATACGCAGTATTTT
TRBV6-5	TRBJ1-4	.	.	CASSYEPNEKLFF	TGTGCCAGCAGTTACGAACCTAATGAAAAACTGTTTTTT
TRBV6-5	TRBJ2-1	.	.	CASSLSRNEQFF	TGTGCCAGCAGCCTGTCGCGGAATGAGCAGTTCTTC
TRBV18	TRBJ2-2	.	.	CASSPPLSTNTGELFF	TGTGCCAGCTCACCACCCCTTAGCACGAACACCGGGGAGCTGTTTTTT
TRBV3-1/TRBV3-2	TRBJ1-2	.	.	CASSPPVMVGYTF	TGTGCCAGCAGTCCCCCCGTGATGGTAGGCTACACCTTC
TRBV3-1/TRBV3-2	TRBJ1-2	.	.	CASSQGPGLTYGYTF	TGTGCCAGCAGCCAAGGTCCGGGATTGACGTATGGCTACACCTTC
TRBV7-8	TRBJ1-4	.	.	CASSQTGRNEKLFF	TGTGCCAGCAGCCAGACAGGTCGAAATGAAAAACTGTTTTTT
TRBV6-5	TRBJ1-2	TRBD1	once	CASSTTGAKSYGYTF	TGTGCCAGCAGTACGACAGGGGCCAAGAGCTATGGCTACACCTTC
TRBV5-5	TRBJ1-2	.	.	CASSQRPYGYTF	TGTGCCAGCAGCCAGCGACCCTATGGCTACACCTTC
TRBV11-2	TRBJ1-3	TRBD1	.	CASSLGMPGQGHGNTIYF	TGTGCCAGCAGCTTAGGGATGCCGGGACAGGGGCATGGAAACACCATATATTTT
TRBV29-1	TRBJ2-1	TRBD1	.	CSVRTGEISYNEQFF	TGCAGCGTGCGGACAGGGGAGATTTCCTACAATGAGCAGTTCTTC
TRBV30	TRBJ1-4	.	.	CAWTPLAGPNEKLFF	TGTGCCTGGACCCCCCTCGCGGGGCCAAATGAAAAACTGTTTTTT
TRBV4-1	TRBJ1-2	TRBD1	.	CASSLGTGGNNYGYTF	TGCGCCAGCAGCCTCGGGACAGGGGGCAACAACTATGGCTACACCTTC
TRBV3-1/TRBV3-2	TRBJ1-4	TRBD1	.	CASSPGGGRNEKLFF	TGTGCCAGCAGCCCAGGGGGGGGGCGGAATGAAAAACTGTTTTTT
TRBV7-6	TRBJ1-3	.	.	CASSLADRGGNTIYF	TGTGCCAGCAGCTTAGCGGATAGGGGGGGAAACACCATATATTTT
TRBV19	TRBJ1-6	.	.	CASSITGGRPNSPLHF	TGTGCCAGTAGTATTACTGGCGGCAGGCCCAATTCACCCCTCCACTTT
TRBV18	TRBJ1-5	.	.	CASSPGGPSVNQPQHF	TGTGCCAGCTCACCTGGGGGGCCGAGCGTTAATCAGCCCCAGCATTTT
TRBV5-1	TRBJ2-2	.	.	CASSLGGTSYTGELFF	TGCGCCAGCAGCTTGGGGGGGACATCTTACACCGGGGAGCTGTTTTTT
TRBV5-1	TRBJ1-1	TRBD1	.	CASSKIGQGGWTEAFF	TGCGCCAGCAGCAAAATCGGACAGGGCGGTTGGACTGAAGCTTTCTTT
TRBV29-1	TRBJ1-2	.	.	CSVDRRGGYTF	TGCAGCGTTGACCGACGGGGGGGCTACACCTTC
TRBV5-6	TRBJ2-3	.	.	CASSDTPLGGDTQYF	TGTGCCAGCAGCGACACACCTTTGGGGGGAGATACGCAGTATTTT
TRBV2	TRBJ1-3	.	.	CASSEVRGNTIYF	TGTGCCAGCAGTGAGGTCCGTGGAAACACCATATATTTT
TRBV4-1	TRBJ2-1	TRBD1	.	CASSQAGTGVSHEQFF	TGCGCCAGCAGCCAAGCCGGGACAGGGGTGTCCCATGAGCAGTTCTTC
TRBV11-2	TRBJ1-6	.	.	CASSLGGTNWGEAPLHF	TGTGCCAGCAGCTTAGGCGGTACTAATTGGGGAGAGGCACCCCTCCACTTT
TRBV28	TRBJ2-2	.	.	CASSPSSASGELFF	TGTGCCAGCAGTCCGTCTAGCGCCTCCGGGGAGCTGTTTTTT
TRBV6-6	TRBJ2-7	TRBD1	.	CASSSPGQGTTEQYF	TGTGCCAGCAGTTCCCCGGGACAGGGTACTACCGAGCAGTACTTC
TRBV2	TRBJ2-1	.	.	CASRREGVTNNEQFF	TGTGCCAGCAGGAGGGAGGGGGTGACAAACAATGAGCAGTTCTTC
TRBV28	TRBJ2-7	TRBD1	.	CASRPLPGTGGSEQYF	TGTGCCAGCAGGCCACTTCCCGGGACAGGAGGAAGCGAGCAGTACTTC
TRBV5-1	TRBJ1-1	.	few	CASSPTSWTEAFF	TGCGCCAGCAGTCCTACCTCCTGGACTGAAGCTTTCTTT